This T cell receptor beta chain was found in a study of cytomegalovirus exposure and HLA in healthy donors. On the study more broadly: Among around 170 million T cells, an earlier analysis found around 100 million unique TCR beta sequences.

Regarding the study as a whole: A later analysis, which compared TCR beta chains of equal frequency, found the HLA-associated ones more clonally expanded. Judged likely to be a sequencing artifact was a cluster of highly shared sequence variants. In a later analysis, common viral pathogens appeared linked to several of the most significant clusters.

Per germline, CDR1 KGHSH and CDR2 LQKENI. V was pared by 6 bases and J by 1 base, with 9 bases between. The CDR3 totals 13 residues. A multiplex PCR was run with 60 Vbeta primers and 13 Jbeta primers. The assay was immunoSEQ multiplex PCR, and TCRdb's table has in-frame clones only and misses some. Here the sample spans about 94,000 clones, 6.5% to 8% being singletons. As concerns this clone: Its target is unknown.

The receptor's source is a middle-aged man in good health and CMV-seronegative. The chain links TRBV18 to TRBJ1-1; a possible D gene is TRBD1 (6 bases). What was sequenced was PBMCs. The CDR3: CASSSDRNTEAFF. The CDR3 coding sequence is TGTGCCAGCTCGTCGGACAGGAACACTGAAGCTTTCTTT.